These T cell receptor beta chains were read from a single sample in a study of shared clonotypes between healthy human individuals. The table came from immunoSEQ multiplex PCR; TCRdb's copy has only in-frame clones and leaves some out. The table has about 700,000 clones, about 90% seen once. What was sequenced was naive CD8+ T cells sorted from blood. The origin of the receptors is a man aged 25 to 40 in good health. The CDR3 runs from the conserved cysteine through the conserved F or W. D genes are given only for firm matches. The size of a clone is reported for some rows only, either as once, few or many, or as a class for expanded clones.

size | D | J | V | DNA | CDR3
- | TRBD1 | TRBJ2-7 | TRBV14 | TGTGCCAGCAGCCGGACAGGGGGCAGTTACGAGCAGTACTTC | CASSRTGGSYEQYF
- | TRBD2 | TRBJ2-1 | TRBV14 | TGTGCCAGCAGCTATACCGGGACTAGCGGCTGGATCCGTACACGGAATGAGCAGTTCTTC | CASSYTGTSGWIRTRNEQFF
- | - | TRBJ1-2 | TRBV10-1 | TGCGCCAGCAGTCCGGACACTAATGGCTACACCTTC | CASSPDTNGYTF
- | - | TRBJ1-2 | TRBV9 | TGTGCCAGCAGCGTAGATCCTGGGGAAGTCTATGGCTACACCTTC | CASSVDPGEVYGYTF
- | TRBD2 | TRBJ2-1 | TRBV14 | TGTGCCAGCAAACACTTAGCGGGGGAGGTCCATGAGCAGTTCTTC | CASKHLAGEVHEQFF
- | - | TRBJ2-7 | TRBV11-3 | TGTGCCAGCAGCCCGAGAGGGGGCTCCTACGAGCAGTACTTC | CASSPRGGSYEQYF
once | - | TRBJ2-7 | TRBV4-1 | TGCGCCAGCAGCCAAGTTATATCACGAGGCTACGAGCAGTACTTC | CASSQVISRGYEQYF
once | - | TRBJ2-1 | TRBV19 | TGTGCCAGTAGTATCGGGGGACTTTACAATGAGCAGTTCTTC | CASSIGGLYNEQFF
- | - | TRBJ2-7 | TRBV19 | TGTGCCAGTAGTATTGGGGGAGCGGCCTACGAGCAGTACTTC | CASSIGGAAYEQYF
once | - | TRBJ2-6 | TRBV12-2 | TGTGCAAGTCGCTTACTTCTTGATTTCTCTGGGGCCAACGTCCTGACTTTC | CASRLLLDFSGANVLTF
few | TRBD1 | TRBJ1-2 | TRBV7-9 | TGTGCCAGCAGCCCTTGGACAGGATCCCATGGCTACACCTTC | CASSPWTGSHGYTF
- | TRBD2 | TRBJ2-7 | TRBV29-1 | TGCAGCGTTGTACTAGCGGACGCCTACGAGCAGTACTTC | CSVVLADAYEQYF
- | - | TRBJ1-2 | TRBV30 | TGTGCCTGCATCAGGAGTGGTGGCTACACCTTC | CACIRSGGYTF
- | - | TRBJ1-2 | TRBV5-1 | TGCGCCAGCAGCTTGACAGGCAGTGGAGGCTACACCTTC | CASSLTGSGGYTF
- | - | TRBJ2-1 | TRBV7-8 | TGTGCCAGCAGCCCTCTGTCGGGAGTGGTTGAGCAGTTCTTC | CASSPLSGVVEQFF
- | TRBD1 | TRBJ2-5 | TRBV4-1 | TGCGCCAGCAGCCAGGACGGGACAGCCGCCCAAGAGACCCAGTACTTC | CASSQDGTAAQETQYF
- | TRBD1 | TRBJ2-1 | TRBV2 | TGTGCCAGCGGAGAAACGAGGGGGCTTGGGAATGAGCAGTTCTTC | CASGETRGLGNEQFF
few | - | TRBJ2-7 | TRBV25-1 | TGTGCCAGCGGGACGGCGAGCTCCTACGAGCAGTACTTC | CASGTASSYEQYF
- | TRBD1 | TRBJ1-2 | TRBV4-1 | TGCGCCAGCAGCCAGCTCACAGGGGCCTATGGCTACACCTTC | CASSQLTGAYGYTF
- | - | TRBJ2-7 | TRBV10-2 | TGCGCCAGCAGTGACCTATACGAGCAGTACTTC | CASSDLYEQYF
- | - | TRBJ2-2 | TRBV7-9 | TGTGCCAGCAGGACCGCAGGGTTCACCGGGGAGCTGTTTTTT | CASRTAGFTGELFF
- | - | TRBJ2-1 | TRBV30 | TGTGCCTGGAAGGACAGTTACAATGAGCAGTTCTTC | CAWKDSYNEQFF
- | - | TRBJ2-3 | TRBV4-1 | TGCGCCAGCAGCCAAGGGCACCTAGCTGACACTAGCACAGATACGCAGTATTTT | CASSQGHLADTSTDTQYF
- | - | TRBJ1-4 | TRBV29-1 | TGCAGCGTTGCCGGGGATGAAAAACTGTTTTTT | CSVAGDEKLFF
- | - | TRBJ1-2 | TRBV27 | TGTGCCAGCAGTTTATCCCACCCGGGGGACTTTCTACCCTATGGCTACACCTTC | CASSLSHPGDFLPYGYTF
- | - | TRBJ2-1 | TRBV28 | TGTGCCAGCACCCAAAACAGAGGGCTCTACAATGAGCAGTTCTTC | CASTQNRGLYNEQFF
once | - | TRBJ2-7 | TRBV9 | TGTGCCAGCAGTGGGACTTCCTCAACCTACGAGCAGTACTTC | CASSGTSSTYEQYF
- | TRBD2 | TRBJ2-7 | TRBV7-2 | TGTGCCAGCAGCTTAGGCCTAGCGGGGACCTACGAGCAGTACTTC | CASSLGLAGTYEQYF
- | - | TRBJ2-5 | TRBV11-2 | TGTGCCAGCAGCTTAGCTTACTACCAAGAGACCCAGTACTTC | CASSLAYYQETQYF
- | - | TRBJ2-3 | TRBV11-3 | TGTGCCAGCAGCTACCAAGGATACACAGATACGCAGTATTTT | CASSYQGYTDTQYF
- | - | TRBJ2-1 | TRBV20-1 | TGCAGCTCCCTCGGGGACAATGAGCAGTTCTTC | CSSLGDNEQFF
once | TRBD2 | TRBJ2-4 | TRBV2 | TGTGCCAGCGCGGAACTAGCGGGCCTAGCCAAAAACATTCAGTACTTC | CASAELAGLAKNIQYF
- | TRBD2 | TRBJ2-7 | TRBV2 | TGTGCCAGCACTACTGGACTAGCGGGATTCCACTACGAGCAGTACTTC | CASTTGLAGFHYEQYF
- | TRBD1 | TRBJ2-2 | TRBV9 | TGTGCCAGCAGCCCCGAGGGGGCAGGGAACACCGGGGAGCTGTTTTTT | CASSPEGAGNTGELFF
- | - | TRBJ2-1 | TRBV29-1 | TGCAGCGTTGACAATCGGCAGAAACTGTTCTTC | CSVDNRQKLFF
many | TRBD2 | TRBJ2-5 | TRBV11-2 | TGTGCCAGCAGCCCCGCCCTAGCGGGACAGCTAGAGACCCAGTACTTC | CASSPALAGQLETQYF
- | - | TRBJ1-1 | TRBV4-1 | TGCGCCAGCAGCCAAGATTGGGCAGAATGGACTGAAGCTTTCTTT | CASSQDWAEWTEAFF
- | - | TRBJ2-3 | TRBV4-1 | TGCGCCAGCACCCCGGGACTCAGCACAGATACGCAGTATTTT | CASTPGLSTDTQYF
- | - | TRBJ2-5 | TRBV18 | TGTGCCAGCTCTCACGGAAGTTGGCGTCAGGGCCAAGAGACCCAGTACTTC | CASSHGSWRQGQETQYF
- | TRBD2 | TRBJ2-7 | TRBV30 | TGTGCCTGGAGTAGCGGGAGCGGGTACGAGCAGTACTTC | CAWSSGSGYEQYF
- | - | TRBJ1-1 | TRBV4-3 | TGCGCCAGCAGCCAAGACCGGCAGAGTGTTAGGGGAAGGGGGACTGAAGCTTTCTTT | CASSQDRQSVRGRGTEAFF
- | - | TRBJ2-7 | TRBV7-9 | TGTGCCAGCAGCTTAGGAACAGGGATCCCGTACGAGCAGTACTTC | CASSLGTGIPYEQYF
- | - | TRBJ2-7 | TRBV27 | TGTGCCAGCGGGGTATCCTACGAGCAGTACTTC | CASGVSYEQYF
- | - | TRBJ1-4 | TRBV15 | TGTGCCACCAGCAGACCCCAGGACCCGATAGGGAAAGTTGCAACTAATGAAAAACTGTTTTTT | CATSRPQDPIGKVATNEKLFF
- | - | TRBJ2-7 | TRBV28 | TGTGCCAGCAAAACGCCGGAGGCCTACGAGCAGTACTTC | CASKTPEAYEQYF
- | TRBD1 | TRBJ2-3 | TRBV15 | TGTGCCACCAGCAGCGGAAGGGACAGGAACACAGATACGCAGTATTTT | CATSSGRDRNTDTQYF
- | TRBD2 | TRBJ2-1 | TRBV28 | TGTGCCAGCAGGCCCCTGGCGGGAGAGTATAGCAATGAGCAGTTCTTC | CASRPLAGEYSNEQFF
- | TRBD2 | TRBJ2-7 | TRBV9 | TGTGCCAGCAGCGTCGGGGGAGGGGCGTACGAGCAGTACTTC | CASSVGGGAYEQYF